The next 15 T cell receptor beta chains were all read from a single sample in a study of T cell responses to AZD1222 COVID-19 vaccine. Produced via immunoSEQ multiplex PCR; TCRdb's table is partial and in-frame only. Among roughly 100,000 clones, about nine tenths were seen once, and the ten largest hold less than 4%. The sequences come from peripheral blood, collected 28 days after the second dose of the MenACWY control vaccine. These receptors all stem from an adult who received the MenACWY meningococcal vaccine as a control.

This chain links TRBV19 with TRBJ1-6; D gene unclear. This CDR3 spans 15 amino acids. Trimming stripped 5 bases from V and 0 bases from J, with 8 bases between. Germline lookup yields CDR1 LNHDA and CDR2 SQIVND (reference sequence). DNA of the CDR3: TGTGCCAGTAGTTTCAGAAGCTCCTATAATTCACCCCTCCACTTT. Its translation is CASSFRSSYNSPLHF.

This sequence joins TRBV29-1 and TRBJ1-2; no reliable D call. CDR3 length: 12 residues. Germline-derived CDR1 and CDR2 are SQVTM and ANQGSEA. The ends were cut back, 3 bases at V and 5 bases at J, with 10 bases in the middle. The CDR3 loop reads CSVEARPYGYTF. CDR3 DNA sequence: TGCAGCGTTGAGGCCAGGCCTTATGGCTACACCTTC.

The chain joins TRBV3-1 (or the pseudogene TRBV3-2) to TRBJ2-7; tentative D call: TRBD2 (5 bases). CDR1 and CDR2 (germline): LGHDT, YNNKEL (reference sequence). The CDR3 is 13 residues long. Between the trimmed V and J ends, which lost 4 bases and 4 bases, there was a span of 11 bases. CDR3 nucleotide sequence: TGTGCCAGCAGCCCGCCGGGAAGATACGAGCAGTACTTC. Encoded protein: CASSPPGRYEQYF.

V and J are TRBV5-1 and TRBJ1-1; 10 bases align to TRBD1. The CDR3 contains 16 residues. Germline V lookup: CDR1 SGHRS, CDR2 YFSETQ. Trimming took 5 bases from V and 3 from J; bases not matched to a gene: 10. The CDR3 reads CASRSDRGQWDTEAFF. CDR3 nucleotide sequence: TGCGCCAGCAGGTCCGACAGGGGGCAGTGGGACACTGAAGCTTTCTTT.

The genes are TRBV4-2 and TRBJ2-7; unclear D gene. V lost 3 bases and J 3 bases, leaving 9 bases between the germline ends. CDR3 length equals 13 residues. Germline CDR1 and CDR2: LGHNA and YNFKEQ. This CDR3 is CASSQDDRYEQYF. The CDR3 DNA reads as TGTGCCAGCAGCCAGGATGACCGCTACGAGCAGTACTTC.

Only one count was recorded for this clone. The chain is built from TRBV4-1 and TRBJ1-2; maybe TRBD1 (6 bases). This CDR3 comprises 15 residues. Germline V gives CDR1 MGHRA, CDR2 YSYEKL. V was pared by 5 bases and J by 4 bases, with 17 bases between. This CDR3 is CASSELQGISYGYTF. CDR3 nucleotides: TGCGCCAGCAGCGAACTGCAGGGGATCTCCTATGGCTACACCTTC.

The rearrangement joins TRBV10-3 to TRBJ1-6, with D uncertain. CDR1 and CDR2 (germline): ENHRY, SYGVKD. V was clipped by 3 bases and J by 7 bases, with 25 bases between them. The CDR3 covers 19 residues. The CDR3 DNA follows: TGTGCCATCAGTGAACGACCCACCACAGTGACCAGCTACAATTCACCCCTCCACTTT. It yields the protein CAISERPTTVTSYNSPLHF.

The rearrangement links TRBV11-1 to TRBJ2-7; 7 nucleotides line up with TRBD1. The length of the CDR3 is 15 residues. Trimming at V came to 5 bases and at J to 0 bases, leaving 7 bases not matched to a gene. CDR1 is SGHAT and CDR2 is FQDESV in the germline V gene (reference sequence). CDR3 region: CASSRWGQSSYEQYF. The CDR3 DNA sequence: TGTGCCAGCAGCCGATGGGGACAGAGCTCCTACGAGCAGTACTTC.

The V and J genes are TRBV28 and TRBJ1-2; tentatively, D is TRBD1 (5 bases). V lost 4 bases to trimming and J lost 11 bases, with 26 bases between them. Per the germline V gene, CDR1 is MDHEN and CDR2 is SYDVKM. The CDR3 consists of 16 residues. Here the CDR3 DNA reads TGTGCCAGCAGTTCTTCACGAAACAGGAATGAGGATGTGTACACCTTC. Residues: CASSSSRNRNEDVYTF.

This chain links TRBV6-5 with TRBJ1-2, with TRBD1 as a possible D gene (6 bases). V was cut by 7 bases and J by 4 bases, with 10 bases left in between. Germline CDR1 reads MNHEY; CDR2 reads SVGAGI. The CDR3 sequence is 12 residues long. The CDR3 region is CASTSGAYGYTF. CDR3 bases: TGTGCCAGCACCTCGGGGGCCTATGGCTACACCTTC.

The chain uses TRBV5-1 and TRBJ2-1; TRBD2 matches 8 bases. The germline V gene has CDR1 SGHRS and CDR2 YFSETQ. The V and J ends lost 2 bases and 2 bases, in that order; junction bases with no gene match: 6. The CDR3 is 16 amino acids. Written as DNA, the CDR3 is TGCGCCAGCAGCTTTCTACCGGGACTAGCCTACAATGAGCAGTTCTTC. Residues: CASSFLPGLAYNEQFF.

The J gene is TRBJ2-7, the V gene TRBV4-1; TRBD1 or TRBD2 may be the D gene (5 bases each). The germline V gene encodes CDR1 MGHRA and CDR2 YSYEKL. There are 14 residues in the CDR3. Trimming removed 4 bases at V and 7 bases at J, with 17 bases between. CDR3 in amino acids: CASSLPGTRLEQYF. The CDR3 DNA reads as TGCGCCAGCAGCCTACCGGGGACCCGGTTGGAGCAGTACTTC.

This chain links TRBV7-9 with TRBJ1-1, with D uncertain. V shed 4 bases and J shed 6 bases, with 12 bases lying between them. Germline assignment: CDR1 SEHNR and CDR2 FQNEAQ (reference sequence). The CDR3 consists of 13 residues. The CDR3 DNA is TGTGCCAGCAGCTCGGACGGCCTGGCTGAAGCTTTCTTT. Its translation: CASSSDGLAEAFF.

The chain employs TRBV5-4 and TRBJ1-4, with TRBD1 matching 10 bases. CDR1 and CDR2 (germline): SGHNT, YYREEE (reference sequence). The CDR3 covers 16 residues. V was clipped by 0 bases and J by 6 bases; unmatched bases: 5. CDR3 residues: CASSLAATGGDEKLFF. As DNA, the CDR3 is TGTGCCAGCAGCTTGGCAGCGACAGGGGGCGATGAAAAACTGTTTTTT.

The chain has TRBV7-2 and TRBJ1-3, with a tentative D call TRBD1 (5 bases). CDR1 and CDR2 (germline): SGHTA, FQGNSA. The CDR3 loop spans 15 amino acids. Trimming took 1 base from V and 2 from J, leaving 9 bases between them. DNA for the CDR3: TGTGCCAGCAGCTTAGTCCGGACAACTGGAAACACCATATATTTT. Its translation is CASSLVRTTGNTIYF.